Below, 23 T cell receptor beta chains from the same sample are listed, as sequenced in a study of cytomegalovirus exposure and HLA in healthy donors. Primers for the PCR totalled 60 Vbeta and 13 Jbeta. Produced via immunoSEQ multiplex PCR; TCRdb's table is partial and in-frame only. The sample comprises around 92,000 clones, 70% to 80% of which are singletons, and roughly a sixth rests with the top ten. Sequencing was done on a sample of PBMCs. The receptors here all came from a man between 60 and 75 years old in good health and CMV-seropositive.

The chain has TRBV7-2 and TRBJ2-5; 10 bases are shared with TRBD1. The closer fit of TRBJ2-7 to the DNA end suggests the J call may be wrong. There are 14 residues in the CDR3. The germline V gene has CDR1 SGHTA and CDR2 FQGNSA. The CDR3 bases are TGTGCCAGCAGCTTCGACAGGGGGCGGTACGAGCAGTACTTC. As protein: CASSFDRGRYEQYF.

The gene calls are TRBV7-9 and TRBJ2-1, with D hard to call. Per the germline V gene, CDR1 is SEHNR and CDR2 is FQNEAQ (reference sequence). The CDR3 has 13 amino acids. Trimming removed 5 bases from V and 14 bases from J, with 19 bases in between. The CDR3 spells CASSPTTSERKFF. In DNA, the CDR3 is TGTGCCAGCAGCCCAACAACGAGCGAACGAAAGTTCTTC.

The gene calls are TRBV7-2 and TRBJ2-1; D perhaps matches TRBD1 (9 bases). CDR3 length equals 17 residues. Trimming shortened V by 5 bases and J by 4 bases, and 21 bases separated the two germline ends. CDR1 is SGHTA and CDR2 is FQGNSA in the germline V gene. The CDR3 spells CASSPPGTGTSYNEQFF. The CDR3 nucleotides are TGTGCCAGCAGCCCGCCGGGGACAGGGACTAGTTACAATGAGCAGTTCTTC. Looking up the rest from reference TRBV7-2 and TRBJ2-1 gives the full variable domain: GAGVSQSPSNKVTEKGKDVELRCDPISGHTALYWYRQSLGQGLEFLIYFQGNSAPDKSGLPSDRFSAERTGGSVSTLTIQRTQQEDSAVYLCASSPPGTGTSYNEQFFGPGTRLTVL.

This chain uses TRBV2 with TRBJ2-7, with 8 bases matching TRBD1. The CDR3 runs 13 residues. Germline CDR1 SNHLY, CDR2 FYNNEI. V dropped 9 bases and J dropped 1; count of bases not matched to a gene: 5. Here the CDR3 reads CASKGQGSYEQYF. In nucleotides, the CDR3 is TGTGCCAGTAAAGGACAGGGATCCTACGAGCAGTACTTC.

J is TRBJ2-7 and V is TRBV5-1, with a possible D match to TRBD1 (6 bases). The CDR3 contains 13 residues. V dropped 3 bases and J dropped 3 bases, with 10 bases sitting between them. Germline CDR1 and CDR2: SGHRS and YFSETQ. This chain's CDR3 is CASSSQGNYEQYF. In DNA, the CDR3 is TGCGCCAGCAGCTCACAGGGTAACTACGAGCAGTACTTC. Using reference TRBV5-1 and TRBJ2-7 for the parts outside the CDR3, the full variable domain is KAGVTQTPRYLIKTRGQQVTLSCSPISGHRSVSWYQQTPGQGLQFLFEYFSETQRNKGNFPGRFSGRQFSNSRSEMNVSTLELGDSALYLCASSSQGNYEQYFGPGTRLTVT.

The chain employs TRBV6-1 and TRBJ1-2; TRBD1 matches 8 bases. Trimming removed 5 bases from V and 4 bases from J; junction bases left unmatched: 6. Germline V CDR1 and CDR2: MNHNS, SASEGT. The CDR3 extends over 14 amino acids. CDR3 amino acids: CASSIRGRGYGYTF. CDR3 sequence (DNA): TGTGCCAGCAGTATCAGGGGGCGCGGCTATGGCTACACCTTC.

This chain uses TRBV6-4 with TRBJ1-1, with D possibly being TRBD1 (5 bases). This CDR3 region has 14 residues. Germline CDR1 is MRHNA and CDR2 is SNTAGT. Between the trimmed V and J ends, which lost 4 bases and 1 base, there was a span of 10 bases. CDR3 sequence (DNA): TGTGCCAGCAGTGTAACAGGATCGAACACTGAAGCTTTCTTT. It translates to CASSVTGSNTEAFF.

Only a few counts were recorded for this clone. The chain is built from TRBV6-1 and TRBJ2-7; D is possibly TRBD1 (7 bases). There are 15 residues in the CDR3. CDR1 MNHNS and CDR2 SASEGT come from the germline V gene. Trimming shortened V by 2 bases and J by 4 bases, and 15 bases separated the two germline ends. Here the CDR3 DNA reads TGTGCCAGCAGTGAACAGGGGGGCTCTTCTTACGAGCAGTACTTC. Translated: CASSEQGGSSYEQYF.

The chain links TRBV15 to TRBJ1-5; tentatively, D is TRBD1 (5 bases). The V end lost 2 bases, the J end lost 7 bases, and 12 bases lay between the germline ends. This CDR3 comprises 14 residues. The germline V gene encodes CDR1 LNHNV and CDR2 YYDKDF (reference sequence). CDR3 nucleotide sequence: TGTGCCACCAGCAGAACCCCGGGGGGACAGCCCCAGCATTTT. Encoded protein: CATSRTPGGQPQHF.

The chain carries TRBV7-2 and TRBJ2-5; 9 bases map to TRBD1. The germline V gene encodes CDR1 SGHTA and CDR2 FQGNSA. The V and J ends lost 4 bases and 3 bases, in that order; junction bases with no gene match: 6. The CDR3 is 15 residues long. In DNA form, the CDR3 reads TGTGCCAGCAGCTCAGGGACAGGGCAAAAAGAGACCCAGTACTTC. Translated, it gives CASSSGTGQKETQYF.

This clone was seen once. This sequence joins TRBV27 and TRBJ2-4; D unresolved. Trimming removed 6 bases from V and 6 bases from J, with 15 bases in between. The CDR3 consists of 14 residues. Germline V gene data show CDR1 as MNHEY and CDR2 as SMNVEV (reference sequence). CDR3 amino acids: CASSPERGGNIQYF. The CDR3 region has the DNA TGTGCCAGCAGCCCAGAGCGCGGCGGAAACATTCAGTACTTC.

For the CDR3, the DNA is TGTGCCAGCAGCTTAGGGGGCTTGGGGGCGCAAAACGAGCAGTACTTC. Translation: CASSLGGLGAQNEQYF. The chain uses TRBV7-6 and TRBJ2-5, with TRBD1 as a possible D gene (6 bases). The J call could be wrong; TRBJ2-7 is a better fit for the DNA end. Germline loops: CDR1 SGHVS, CDR2 FNYEAQ. This CDR3 contains 16 residues.

The V call is TRBV7-2, the J call TRBJ1-2; D is unresolved. The CDR3 sequence is 13 residues long. Germline CDR1 reads SGHTA; CDR2 reads FQGNSA. Trimming took 6 bases from V and 8 from J, leaving 16 bases between them. Here the CDR3 reads CASSDRGGYGYTF. The CDR3 DNA reads TGTGCCAGCAGTGATCGGGGTGGGTACGGCTACACCTTC.

The chain uses TRBV5-1 and TRBJ2-5; D not resolved. The germline gives CDR1 SGHRS, CDR2 YFSETQ. The CDR3 contains 13 residues. Trimming removed 4 bases at V and 7 bases at J, with 14 bases between. This chain's CDR3 is CASSLLTMGTQYF. The CDR3 DNA sequence: TGCGCCAGCAGCCTACTAACCATGGGGACCCAGTACTTC.

The chain joins TRBV19 to TRBJ1-2; perhaps TRBD1 as D (6 bases). Germline CDR1 and CDR2: LNHDA and SQIVND (reference sequence). CDR3 length equals 14 residues. V was trimmed by 5 bases and J by 5 bases, leaving 15 bases between them. The CDR3 DNA reads TGTGCCAGTAGTCCGCCAGGGGCACGGTATGGCTACACCTTC. This codes for CASSPPGARYGYTF.

CDR3 nucleotides: TGTGCCAGCAGCGTGGGAGGGGACACTGAAGCTTTCTTT. Protein product: CASSVGGDTEAFF. The V gene is TRBV9, the J gene TRBJ1-1; a weak D match, TRBD1 (5 bases). With 2 bases removed from V and 3 bases from J, the gap between germline ends came to 8 bases. Germline values: CDR1 SGDLS, CDR2 YYNGEE. There are 13 residues in the CDR3.

The chain has TRBV29-1 and TRBJ2-3; D is uncertain. The CDR3 totals 12 residues. CDR1 is SQVTM and CDR2 is ANQGSEA in the germline V gene. Trimming removed 4 bases at V and 3 bases at J, with 8 bases between. CDR3 residues: CSVGEETDTQYF. The CDR3 DNA is TGCAGCGTTGGAGAAGAGACAGATACGCAGTATTTT.

Only a few counts were recorded for this clone. The rearrangement links TRBV7-6 to TRBJ2-3; 12 bases align to TRBD2. The CDR3 has 16 amino acids. Germline loops: CDR1 SGHVS, CDR2 FNYEAQ. V trimming: 5 bases; J trimming: 5 bases; junction bases outside the gene matches: 8. The CDR3 loop is CASSPTTSGGLDTQYF. CDR3 DNA sequence: TGTGCCAGCAGCCCGACGACTAGCGGGGGACTAGATACGCAGTATTTT. The whole variable domain, filled in from reference TRBV7-6 and TRBJ2-3, reads GAGVSQSPRYKVTKRGQDVALRCDPISGHVSLYWYRQALGQGPEFLTYFNYEAQQDKSGLPNDRFSAERPEGSISTLTIQRTEQRDSAMYRCASSPTTSGGLDTQYFGPGTRLTVL.

The chain has TRBV19 and TRBJ1-4, with D possibly being TRBD1 (6 bases). There are 16 residues in the CDR3. V lost 7 bases, J lost 5 bases, and 20 bases lay in between. Germline V gene data show CDR1 as LNHDA and CDR2 as SQIVND (reference sequence). CDR3 protein: CASKIAQSDRNEKLFF. The CDR3 DNA sequence: TGTGCCAGTAAAATTGCCCAGTCCGACAGGAATGAAAAACTGTTTTTT.

For this clone: This same CDR3 is encoded by further DNA sequences in the sample. This chain uses TRBV20-1 with TRBJ2-7; D is unclear. V shed 3 bases and J shed 1 base, with 4 bases lying between them. This CDR3 comprises 11 residues. The germline CDR1 and CDR2 sequences are DFQATT and SNEGSKA (reference sequence). The CDR3 bases are TGCAGTGCTAGCAGTTCCTACGAGCAGTACTTC. This encodes CSASSSYEQYF.

The chain combines TRBV5-4 with TRBJ1-3; tentative D call: TRBD1 (5 bases). Trimming stripped 5 bases from V and 1 base from J, with 13 bases between. The CDR3 covers 15 residues. In germline, CDR1 is SGHNT, CDR2 YYREEE (reference sequence). Written as DNA, the CDR3 is TGTGCCAGCAGTCCGCATCAGGGATCTGGAAACACCATATATTTT. This gives the protein CASSPHQGSGNTIYF.

This clone was counted a few times. The rearrangement uses TRBV5-1 and TRBJ1-5; perhaps TRBD1 as D (6 bases). The CDR3 consists of 15 residues. V lost 0 bases and J lost 3, with 10 bases in between. Germline CDR1 is SGHRS and CDR2 is YFSETQ. CDR3 region: CASSLDGQPNQPQHF. The CDR3, as DNA: TGCGCCAGCAGCTTGGATGGACAGCCCAATCAGCCCCAGCATTTT.

This clone was detected only once. V usage is TRBV6-6 and J usage is TRBJ2-4; D not certain. CDR3 size: 15 residues. Trimming cost V 6 bases and J 5 bases, with 17 bases left between them. CDR1 and CDR2 from the germline V gene are MNHNY and SVGAGI (reference sequence). The CDR3 nucleotides read TGTGCCAGCAGACACGAATTCTCTGCCGAAAACATTCAGTACTTC. Translated: CASRHEFSAENIQYF.